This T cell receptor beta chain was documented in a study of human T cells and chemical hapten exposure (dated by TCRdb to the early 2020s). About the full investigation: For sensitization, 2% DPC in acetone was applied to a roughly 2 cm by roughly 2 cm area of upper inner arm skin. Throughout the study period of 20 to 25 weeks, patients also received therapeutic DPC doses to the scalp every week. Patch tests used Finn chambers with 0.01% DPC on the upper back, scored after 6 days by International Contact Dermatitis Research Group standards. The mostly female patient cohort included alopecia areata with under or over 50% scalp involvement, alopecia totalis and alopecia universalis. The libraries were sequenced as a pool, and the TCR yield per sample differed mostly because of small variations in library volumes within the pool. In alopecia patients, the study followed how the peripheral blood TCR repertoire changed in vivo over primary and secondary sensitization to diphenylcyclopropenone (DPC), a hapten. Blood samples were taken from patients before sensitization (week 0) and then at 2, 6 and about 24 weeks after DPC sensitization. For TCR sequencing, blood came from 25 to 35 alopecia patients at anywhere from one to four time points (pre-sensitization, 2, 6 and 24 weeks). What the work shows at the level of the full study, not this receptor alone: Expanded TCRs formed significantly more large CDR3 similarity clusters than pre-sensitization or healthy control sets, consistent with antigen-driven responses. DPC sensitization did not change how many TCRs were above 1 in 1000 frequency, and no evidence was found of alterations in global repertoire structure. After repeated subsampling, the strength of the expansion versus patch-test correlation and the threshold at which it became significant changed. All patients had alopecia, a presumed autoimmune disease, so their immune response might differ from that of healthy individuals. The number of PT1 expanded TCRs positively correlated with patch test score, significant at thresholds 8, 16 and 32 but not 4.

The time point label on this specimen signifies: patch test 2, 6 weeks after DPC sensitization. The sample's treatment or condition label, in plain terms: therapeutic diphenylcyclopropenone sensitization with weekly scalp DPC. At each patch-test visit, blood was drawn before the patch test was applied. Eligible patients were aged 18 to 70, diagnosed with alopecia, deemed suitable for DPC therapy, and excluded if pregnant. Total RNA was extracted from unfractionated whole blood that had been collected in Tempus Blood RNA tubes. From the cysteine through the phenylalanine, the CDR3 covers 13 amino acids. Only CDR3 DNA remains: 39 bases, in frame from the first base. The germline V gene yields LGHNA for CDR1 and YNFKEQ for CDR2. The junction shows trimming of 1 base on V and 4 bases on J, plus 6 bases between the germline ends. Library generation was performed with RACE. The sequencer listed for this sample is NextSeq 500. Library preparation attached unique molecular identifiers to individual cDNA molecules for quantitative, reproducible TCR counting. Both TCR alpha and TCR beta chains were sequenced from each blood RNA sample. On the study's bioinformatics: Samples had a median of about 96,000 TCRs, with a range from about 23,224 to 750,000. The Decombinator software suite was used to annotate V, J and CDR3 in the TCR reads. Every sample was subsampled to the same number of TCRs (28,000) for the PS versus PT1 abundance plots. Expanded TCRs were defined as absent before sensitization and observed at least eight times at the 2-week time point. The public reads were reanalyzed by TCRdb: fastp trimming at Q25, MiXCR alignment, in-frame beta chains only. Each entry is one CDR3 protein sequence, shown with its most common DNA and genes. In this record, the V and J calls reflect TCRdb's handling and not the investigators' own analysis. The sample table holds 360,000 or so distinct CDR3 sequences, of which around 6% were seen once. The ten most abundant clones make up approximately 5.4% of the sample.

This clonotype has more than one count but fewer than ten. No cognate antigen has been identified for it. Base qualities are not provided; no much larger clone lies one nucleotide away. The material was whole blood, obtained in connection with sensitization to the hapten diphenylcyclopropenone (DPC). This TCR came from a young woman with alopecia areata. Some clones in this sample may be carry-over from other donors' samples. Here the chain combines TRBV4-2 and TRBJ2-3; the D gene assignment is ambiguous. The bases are TGTGCCAGCAGCCAAGTTAGTGCAGATACGCAGTATTTT. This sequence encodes CASSQVSADTQYF.